Listed here is a single TCR beta chain. The antigen is unknown. These data originate in a study of prognosis after radiotherapy for stage I lung cancer. Overall study context: No patient received concurrent therapy with stereotactic body radiotherapy. The study recorded distant metastases in several patients (median about seven months) after radiotherapy and no significant progression in approximately 16.

Two rounds of multiplex PCR amplified TCR beta CDR3 from genomic DNA. First-round PCR employed TRBV- and TRBJ-specific primers for each gene. For its second round, the PCR relied on universal primers. TCRdb re-analysed the multiplex PCR reads in MiXCR, keeping a single row per CDR3 protein. The table records fewer than 30,000 distinct CDR3 sequences, 30% of them present only once. V dropped 2 bases and J dropped 2; count of bases not matched to a gene: 5. The CDR3 is made up of 16 amino acids. Whole-study findings and limits: The study left the tumor specificity of the expanded TCR clones undetermined.

This chain uses TRBV12-3 or TRBV12-4 with TRBJ2-2, with TRBD1 identical over 7 bases. The input for sequencing was PBMCs, taken before or after stereotactic body radiation therapy (not recorded which). The TCR originated in a donor of 50 years or more with non-small cell lung cancer. The CDR3 sequence is CASSLQTGSNTGELFF. The CDR3 DNA reads TGTGCCAGCAGTTTACAGACAGGGAGTAACACCGGGGAGCTGTTTTTT.